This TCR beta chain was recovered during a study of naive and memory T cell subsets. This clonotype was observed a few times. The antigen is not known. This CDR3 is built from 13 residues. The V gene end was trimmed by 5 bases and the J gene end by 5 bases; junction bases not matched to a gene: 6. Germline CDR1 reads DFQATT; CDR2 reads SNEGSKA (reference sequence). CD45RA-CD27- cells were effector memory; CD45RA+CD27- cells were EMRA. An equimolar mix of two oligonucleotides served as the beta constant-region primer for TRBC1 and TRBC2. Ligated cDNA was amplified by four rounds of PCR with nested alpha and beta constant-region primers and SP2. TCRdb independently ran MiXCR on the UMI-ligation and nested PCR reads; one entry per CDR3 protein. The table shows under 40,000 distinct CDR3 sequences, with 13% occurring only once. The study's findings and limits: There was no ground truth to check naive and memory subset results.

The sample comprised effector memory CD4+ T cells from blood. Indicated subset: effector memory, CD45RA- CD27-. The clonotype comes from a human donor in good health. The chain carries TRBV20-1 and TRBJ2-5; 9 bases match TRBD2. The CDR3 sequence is CSAQSSGTETQYF. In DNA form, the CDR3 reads TGCAGTGCTCAATCTAGCGGGACCGAGACCCAGTACTTC.